Listed here is a single TCR beta chain. Deletions cut 5 bases from V and 0 bases from J, with 20 bases between. Germline V gene lookup returns CDR1 LGHNT and CDR2 FRNRAP. CDR3 length equals 17 residues. These data are taken from a study of blood T cell repertoires in COVID-19. Background on the study: Sources were T cells, B-cell-depleted T cells, or PBMCs; the material itself was cDNA or gDNA.

The repertoire was sequenced with immunoSEQ multiplex PCR; TCRdb's copy has only in-frame clones and lacks some. The repertoire includes hundreds of thousands of clones, 90% of them detected once, and roughly 2.6% sits in the top ten. All enrollees were roughly 18 to 90 years old and from about 24 US areas. Recovered participants had two consecutive negative NP/OP PCR tests, healthcare professional clearance, or symptom resolution. The rearrangement uses TRBV12-5 and TRBJ2-7; no definite D call. The source material was PBMCs or T cells enriched from blood (not recorded which). The source is a man between 60 and 75 years old who had recovered from COVID-19. In DNA, the CDR3 is TGTGCTAGTGGTCCTTCGACGCCGGGTCCCCTCTCCTACGAGCAGTACTTC. Protein sequence: CASGPSTPGPLSYEQYF.